This TCR beta chain was sequenced for a study of blood T cells in healthy people across ages. Primers used in a second PCR of roughly 6 to 11 cycles were a sample-barcoded 5' primer and a J-beta primer mix. TCRdb redid the calling of the 5' RACE reads with MiXCR, one entry per CDR3 protein. The sample contains roughly 1.5 million distinct CDR3 sequences, 35% to 45% of which appear only once. This CDR3 has 12 residues. V was shortened by 7 bases and J by 7 bases, with 10 bases between the two germline ends. CDR1 SEHNR and CDR2 FQNEAQ come from the germline V gene (reference sequence). The receptor was isolated from a woman aged 18-29 years in good health. The chain couples TRBV7-9 to TRBJ1-4; unclear D gene. Input material: blood. The CDR3 DNA sequence: TGTGCCAGCACCCAGCTCCCTGAAAAACTGTTTTTT. Its protein product is CASTQLPEKLFF. The whole variable domain, filled in from reference TRBV7-9 and TRBJ1-4, reads DTGVSQNPRHKITKRGQNVTFRCDPISEHNRLYWYRQTLGQGPEFLTYFQNEAQLEKSRLLSDRFSAERPKGSFSTLEIQRTEQGDSAMYLCASTQLPEKLFFGSGTQLSVL.